A selection of T cell receptor beta chains follows, all from one sample in a study of blood T cell repertoires in COVID-19. Clones were sequenced by immunoSEQ multiplex PCR, and TCRdb holds only the in-frame ones, with some missing. This table holds some 89,000 clones, approximately 89% found once. Sequencing was carried out using peripheral blood. These receptors all stem from a man aged 50-60 years with acute or convalescent COVID-19. CDR3s include the opening cysteine and the closing phenylalanine or tryptophan. The D gene is left open where the match is weak. Clone size is given for some rows only: seen once, a few or many times, or a class if the clone is expanded.

J gene: TRBJ1-4; clone size: NA; D gene: TRBD1; V gene: TRBV4-1; CDR3 protein: CASSQGETGIEKLFF; CDR3 DNA: TGCGCCAGCAGCCAAGGTGAGACAGGGATTGAAAAACTGTTTTTT
J gene: TRBJ1-2; clone size: NA; D gene: NA; V gene: TRBV21-1; CDR3 protein: CASSKGLYGYTF; CDR3 DNA: TGTGCCAGCAGCAAAGGACTGTATGGCTACACCTTC
J gene: TRBJ2-1; clone size: NA; D gene: NA; V gene: TRBV3-1/TRBV3-2; CDR3 protein: CASSQTTGNEQFF; CDR3 DNA: TGTGCCAGCAGCCAAACAACAGGCAATGAGCAGTTCTTC
J gene: TRBJ1-5; clone size: NA; D gene: NA; V gene: TRBV4-1; CDR3 protein: CASSLTVPQGNQPQHF; CDR3 DNA: TGCGCCAGCAGCCTGACAGTGCCCCAGGGCAATCAGCCCCAGCATTTT
J gene: TRBJ2-7; clone size: NA; D gene: NA; V gene: TRBV2; CDR3 protein: CASSERIHPYEQYF; CDR3 DNA: TGTGCCAGCAGTGAGCGGATCCATCCATACGAGCAGTACTTC
J gene: TRBJ1-2; clone size: NA; D gene: TRBD1; V gene: TRBV18; CDR3 protein: CASSPRQGLGRNYGYTF; CDR3 DNA: TGTGCCAGCTCACCCCGACAGGGATTGGGTAGAAACTATGGCTACACCTTC
J gene: TRBJ1-1; clone size: NA; D gene: NA; V gene: TRBV5-1; CDR3 protein: CASSLESVTEAFF; CDR3 DNA: TGCGCCAGCAGCCTGGAGTCGGTCACTGAAGCTTTCTTT
J gene: TRBJ1-4; clone size: NA; D gene: TRBD1; V gene: TRBV6-1; CDR3 protein: CASSEPGQGVISEKLFF; CDR3 DNA: TGTGCCAGCAGTGAACCGGGACAGGGGGTAATTTCTGAAAAACTGTTTTTT
J gene: TRBJ1-1; clone size: NA; D gene: TRBD1; V gene: TRBV28; CDR3 protein: CASSSSRGLYLKNTEAFF; CDR3 DNA: TGTGCCAGCAGTAGCTCCAGGGGGCTCTACCTAAAGAACACTGAAGCTTTCTTT
J gene: TRBJ1-1; clone size: NA; D gene: NA; V gene: TRBV5-5; CDR3 protein: CASERGQPSTEAFF; CDR3 DNA: TGTGCCAGCGAAAGAGGACAGCCGTCCACTGAAGCTTTCTTT
J gene: TRBJ2-3; clone size: few; D gene: NA; V gene: TRBV7-3; CDR3 protein: CASSNTGDTDTQYF; CDR3 DNA: TGTGCCAGCAGCAATACGGGGGACACAGATACGCAGTATTTT
J gene: TRBJ1-1; clone size: once; D gene: NA; V gene: TRBV6-5; CDR3 protein: CASKPSEMNTEAFF; CDR3 DNA: TGTGCCAGCAAGCCATCCGAAATGAACACTGAAGCTTTCTTT
J gene: TRBJ2-1; clone size: NA; D gene: TRBD2; V gene: TRBV7-3; CDR3 protein: CASSLNSGGEQFF; CDR3 DNA: TGTGCCAGCAGCTTAAATTCGGGAGGTGAGCAGTTCTTC
J gene: TRBJ1-1; clone size: NA; D gene: NA; V gene: TRBV5-1; CDR3 protein: CASSLQEGVNTEAFF; CDR3 DNA: TGCGCCAGCAGCCTGCAGGAGGGTGTGAACACTGAAGCTTTCTTT
J gene: TRBJ1-1; clone size: NA; D gene: NA; V gene: TRBV4-1; CDR3 protein: CASSQPRQFVDTEAFF; CDR3 DNA: TGCGCCAGCAGCCAACCGCGACAATTTGTGGACACTGAAGCTTTCTTT
J gene: TRBJ1-2; clone size: NA; D gene: NA; V gene: TRBV4-1; CDR3 protein: CASSHGANYGYTF; CDR3 DNA: TGCGCCAGCAGCCACGGGGCTAACTATGGCTACACCTTC
J gene: TRBJ2-3; clone size: NA; D gene: TRBD2; V gene: TRBV27; CDR3 protein: CASTPIAGGADTQYF; CDR3 DNA: TGTGCCAGCACTCCGATAGCGGGGGGCGCAGATACGCAGTATTTT
J gene: TRBJ2-2; clone size: NA; D gene: NA; V gene: TRBV6-5; CDR3 protein: CASSYRAGGTGELFF; CDR3 DNA: TGTGCCAGCAGTTACCGGGCAGGGGGGACCGGGGAGCTGTTTTTT
J gene: TRBJ1-1; clone size: NA; D gene: NA; V gene: TRBV7-3; CDR3 protein: CASSADSSSSEAFF; CDR3 DNA: TGTGCCAGCAGCGCTGACAGTAGTAGTTCTGAAGCTTTCTTT
J gene: TRBJ2-3; clone size: NA; D gene: NA; V gene: TRBV2; CDR3 protein: CASSDAQGNTDTQYF; CDR3 DNA: TGTGCCAGCAGTGACGCGCAGGGTAACACAGATACGCAGTATTTT
J gene: TRBJ1-1; clone size: NA; D gene: TRBD1; V gene: TRBV5-1; CDR3 protein: CASSLEWSGGSEAFF; CDR3 DNA: TGCGCCAGCAGCTTGGAGTGGTCAGGGGGGTCTGAAGCTTTCTTT
J gene: TRBJ2-5; clone size: NA; D gene: NA; V gene: TRBV11-2; CDR3 protein: CASSLLGQKSETQYF; CDR3 DNA: TGTGCCAGCAGCTTACTTGGACAGAAATCGGAGACCCAGTACTTC
J gene: TRBJ1-4; clone size: NA; D gene: NA; V gene: TRBV10-1; CDR3 protein: CASSAGTPNEKLFF; CDR3 DNA: TGCGCCAGCAGTGCCGGGACTCCAAATGAAAAACTGTTTTTT
J gene: TRBJ2-3; clone size: once; D gene: TRBD1; V gene: TRBV3-1/TRBV3-2; CDR3 protein: CASSQGSTGGDTQYF; CDR3 DNA: TGTGCCAGCAGCCAAGGCTCGACAGGGGGAGATACGCAGTATTTT
J gene: TRBJ2-3; clone size: NA; D gene: NA; V gene: TRBV7-6; CDR3 protein: CASSLLTSSVDTQYF; CDR3 DNA: TGTGCCAGCAGCTTATTAACTAGTTCGGTGGATACGCAGTATTTT
J gene: TRBJ2-5; clone size: NA; D gene: NA; V gene: TRBV14; CDR3 protein: CASSQDKDYPKETQYF; CDR3 DNA: TGTGCCAGCAGCCAAGACAAGGACTATCCGAAAGAGACCCAGTACTTC
J gene: TRBJ1-5; clone size: NA; D gene: NA; V gene: TRBV2; CDR3 protein: CASSPQGNSNQPQHF; CDR3 DNA: TGTGCCAGCAGTCCCCAGGGGAATAGCAATCAGCCCCAGCATTTT
J gene: TRBJ1-5; clone size: NA; D gene: TRBD1; V gene: TRBV19; CDR3 protein: CASNPSGGAPQHF; CDR3 DNA: TGTGCCAGTAATCCTTCAGGGGGAGCGCCCCAGCATTTT
J gene: TRBJ2-1; clone size: NA; D gene: TRBD2; V gene: TRBV2; CDR3 protein: CASSEERGWYSYNEQFF; CDR3 DNA: TGTGCCAGCAGTGAGGAGCGGGGGTGGTACTCCTACAATGAGCAGTTCTTC
J gene: TRBJ2-3; clone size: NA; D gene: TRBD2; V gene: TRBV5-4; CDR3 protein: CASSPSTSRREDTQYF; CDR3 DNA: TGTGCCAGCAGCCCCTCGACTAGCCGGAGGGAAGATACGCAGTATTTT
J gene: TRBJ2-7; clone size: NA; D gene: TRBD2; V gene: TRBV28; CDR3 protein: CASSGEGLAGAGEQYF; CDR3 DNA: TGTGCCAGCAGTGGGGAGGGACTAGCGGGAGCGGGCGAGCAGTACTTC
J gene: TRBJ1-1; clone size: NA; D gene: NA; V gene: TRBV20-1; CDR3 protein: CSASPGNEAFF; CDR3 DNA: TGCAGTGCCTCCCCGGGGAATGAAGCTTTCTTT
J gene: TRBJ2-1; clone size: once; D gene: NA; V gene: TRBV27; CDR3 protein: CASSWDKYYNEQFF; CDR3 DNA: TGTGCCAGCAGTTGGGACAAGTACTACAATGAGCAGTTCTTC
J gene: TRBJ1-4; clone size: NA; D gene: NA; V gene: TRBV27; CDR3 protein: CASRGWGTSNEKLFF; CDR3 DNA: TGTGCCAGCAGGGGGTGGGGGACATCTAATGAAAAACTGTTTTTT
J gene: TRBJ2-5; clone size: NA; D gene: NA; V gene: TRBV5-6; CDR3 protein: CASSSQETQYF; CDR3 DNA: TGTGCCAGCAGCTCGCAGGAGACCCAGTACTTC
J gene: TRBJ1-2; clone size: NA; D gene: NA; V gene: TRBV7-9; CDR3 protein: CASSLEAGGARRYGYTF; CDR3 DNA: TGTGCCAGCAGCTTAGAGGCGGGAGGGGCGCGGCGCTATGGCTACACCTTC
J gene: TRBJ1-3; clone size: NA; D gene: TRBD1; V gene: TRBV9; CDR3 protein: CASSKGGDRVNTIYF; CDR3 DNA: TGTGCCAGCAGTAAGGGAGGGGACAGGGTAAACACCATATATTTT
J gene: TRBJ2-3; clone size: NA; D gene: NA; V gene: TRBV7-8; CDR3 protein: CASSFRPGTYDTQYF; CDR3 DNA: TGTGCCAGCAGCTTCCGCCCCGGGACATATGATACGCAGTATTTT
J gene: TRBJ1-6; clone size: NA; D gene: NA; V gene: TRBV9; CDR3 protein: CASSVARDSPLHF; CDR3 DNA: TGTGCCAGCAGCGTAGCCCGGGATTCACCCCTCCACTTT
J gene: TRBJ2-1; clone size: NA; D gene: NA; V gene: TRBV11-2; CDR3 protein: CASSLSGRSNEQFF; CDR3 DNA: TGTGCCAGCAGCTTATCGGGTAGATCCAATGAGCAGTTCTTC
J gene: TRBJ1-1; clone size: NA; D gene: NA; V gene: TRBV18; CDR3 protein: CASSPDIVTEAFF; CDR3 DNA: TGTGCCAGCTCCCCGGACATCGTCACTGAAGCTTTCTTT
J gene: TRBJ1-6; clone size: NA; D gene: TRBD1; V gene: TRBV6-6; CDR3 protein: CASSGNRGLPASPLHF; CDR3 DNA: TGTGCCAGCAGTGGGAATAGGGGGCTCCCCGCTTCACCCCTCCACTTT